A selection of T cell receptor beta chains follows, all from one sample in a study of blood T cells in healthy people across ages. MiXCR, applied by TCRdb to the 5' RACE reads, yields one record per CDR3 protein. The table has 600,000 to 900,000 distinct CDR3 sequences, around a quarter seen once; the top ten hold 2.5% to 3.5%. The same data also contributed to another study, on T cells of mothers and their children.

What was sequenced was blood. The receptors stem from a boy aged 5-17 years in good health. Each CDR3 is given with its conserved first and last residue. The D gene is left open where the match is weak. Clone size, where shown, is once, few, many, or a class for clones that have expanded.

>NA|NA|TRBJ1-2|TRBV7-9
TGTTCCAGCAGCTTAGGGATCCCCAATGGCTACACCTTC
CSSSLGIPNGYTF
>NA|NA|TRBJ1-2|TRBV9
TGTGCCAGCAGCGCGTACCAGGGAGGTAAAGGCTACACCTTC
CASSAYQGGKGYTF
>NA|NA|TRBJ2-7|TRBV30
TGTGCCTGGAGTGTATCCCGGGGAAGGGATTACGAGCAGTACTTC
CAWSVSRGRDYEQYF
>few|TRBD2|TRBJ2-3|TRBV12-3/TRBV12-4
TGTGCCAGCAGTCCTAGCGGATACCTTCGCACAGATACGCAGTATTTT
CASSPSGYLRTDTQYF
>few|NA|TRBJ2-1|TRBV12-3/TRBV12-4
TGTGCCAGCAGTTTGGTAGGAACTGAGCAGTTCTTC
CASSLVGTEQFF
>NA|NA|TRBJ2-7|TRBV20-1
TGCAGTGCCGTCGACAGGGAGGTGGGAGAGCAGTACTTC
CSAVDREVGEQYF
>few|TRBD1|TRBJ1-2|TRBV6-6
TGTGCCAGCAGTTACTCACCGGGACAGGGCTATGGCTACACCTTC
CASSYSPGQGYGYTF
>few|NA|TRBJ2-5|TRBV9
TGTGCCAGCAGCGTAGGCGGTCGCGGGGTGTTGCAGACCCAGTACTTC
CASSVGGRGVLQTQYF
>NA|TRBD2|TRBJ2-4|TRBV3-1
TGTGCCAGCAGCCCGACTAGCGGGAGCATTCAGTACTTC
CASSPTSGSIQYF
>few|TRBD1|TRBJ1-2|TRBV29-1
TGCAGGGTTTCTGGGACAGGGGTTGGCTACACCTTC
CRVSGTGVGYTF
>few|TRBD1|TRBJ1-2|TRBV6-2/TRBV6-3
TGTGCCAGCAGTTACCGGACAGGCTACTATGGCTACACCTTC
CASSYRTGYYGYTF
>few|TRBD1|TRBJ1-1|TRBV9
TGTGCCAGCAGCGTTCAGGGGGCGAACACTGAAGCTTTCTTT
CASSVQGANTEAFF
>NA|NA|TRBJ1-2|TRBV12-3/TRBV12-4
TGTGCCAGCAGTTTCCGGGACATCCTTCTGGGAGGCTACACCTTC
CASSFRDILLGGYTF
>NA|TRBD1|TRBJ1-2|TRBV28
TGTGCCAGCAGTCGACAGGGCGGTAGTACCTTC
CASSRQGGSTF
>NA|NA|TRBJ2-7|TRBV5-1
TGCGCCAGCAGCTTGGGCACAGGGGGGGGAGAAAGCTCCTACGAGCAGTACTTC
CASSLGTGGGESSYEQYF
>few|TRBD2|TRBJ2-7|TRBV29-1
TGCAGCGTTGAGCCGACTAGCGGGGGAATCGAGCAGTACTTC
CSVEPTSGGIEQYF
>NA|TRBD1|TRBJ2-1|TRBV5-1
TGCGCCAGCAGCTTGCCGGGACAGGGCGGTGAGCAGTTCTTC
CASSLPGQGGEQFF
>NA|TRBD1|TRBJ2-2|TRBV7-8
TGTGCCAGCAGCGCCAGGGGGCAGGACACCGGGGAGCTGTTTTTT
CASSARGQDTGELFF
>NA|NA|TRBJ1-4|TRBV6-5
TGTGCCAGCAGTTACTCCGGACAGCGGGGGGAAAAACTGTTTTTT
CASSYSGQRGEKLFF
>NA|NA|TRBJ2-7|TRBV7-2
TGTGCCAGCAGCTTAGCGTTGGGGGGACTCCTCCCCTACGAGCAGTACTTC
CASSLALGGLLPYEQYF
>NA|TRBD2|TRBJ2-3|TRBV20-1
TGCAGTGCTAGAGATACTAGCGGAGCAACAGATACGCAGTATTTT
CSARDTSGATDTQYF
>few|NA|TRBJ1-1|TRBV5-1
TGCGCCAGCAGCCCTCGGAGAGGACAAGACGCTGAAGCTTTCTTT
CASSPRRGQDAEAFF
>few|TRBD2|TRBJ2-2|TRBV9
TGTGCCAGCAGCTCAACCGGGACTAGCGGGGGCAGGGAGCTGTTTTTT
CASSSTGTSGGRELFF
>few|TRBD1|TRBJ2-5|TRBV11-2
TGTGCCAGCAGCTTAGTTCAGGGGGCGGGGGAGACCCAGTACTTC
CASSLVQGAGETQYF
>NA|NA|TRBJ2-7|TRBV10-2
TGCGCCAGCAGTGCCACTGGTGGGGGCTACGAGCAGTACTTC
CASSATGGGYEQYF
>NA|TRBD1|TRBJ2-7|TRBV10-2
TGCGCCAGCAGGACCATGGACAGGGGGTCTTACGAGCAGTACTTC
CASRTMDRGSYEQYF
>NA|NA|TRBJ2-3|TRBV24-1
TGTGCCACCTCCAGTTCCGGGACTGGCTACCCTAGCACAGATACGCAGTATTTT
CATSSSGTGYPSTDTQYF
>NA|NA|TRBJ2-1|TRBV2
TGTGCCAGCACTGAGGACTACCACTACAATGAGCAGCTCTTC
CASTEDYHYNEQLF
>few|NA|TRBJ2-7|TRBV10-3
TGTGCCATCAGCCCCGGGACAACGTACGAGCAGTACTTC
CAISPGTTYEQYF
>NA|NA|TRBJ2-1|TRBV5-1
TGCGCCAGCAGCTTAGCAGGGGACCATGAGCAGTTCTTC
CASSLAGDHEQFF
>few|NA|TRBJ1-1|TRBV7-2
TGTGCCAGCAGCGTAACCAGGTCCCTTAGGGCGAACGACACTGAAGCTTTCTTT
CASSVTRSLRANDTEAFF
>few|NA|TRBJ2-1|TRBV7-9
TGTGCCAGCAACATAAACAGGGAAGGTGAGCAGTTCTTC
CASNINREGEQFF
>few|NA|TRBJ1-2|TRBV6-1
TGTGCCAGCAGTGACGGGCTCAGGGAAGATGGCTACACCTTC
CASSDGLREDGYTF
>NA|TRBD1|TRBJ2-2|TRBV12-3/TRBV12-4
TGTGCCAGCACCCTTGGACAGGGGGTCACCGGGGAGCTGTTTTTT
CASTLGQGVTGELFF
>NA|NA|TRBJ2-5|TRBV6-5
TGTGCCAGCAGCGTTGGTTACCAAGAGACCCAGTACTTC
CASSVGYQETQYF
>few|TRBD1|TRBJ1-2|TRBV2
TGTGCCAGCATTTTAACCGGGACAGGGGATGGCTACACCTTC
CASILTGTGDGYTF
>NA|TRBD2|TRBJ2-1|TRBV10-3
TGTGCCATCAGTGCTGCTAGCGGGGGGAACAATGAGCAGTTCTTC
CAISAASGGNNEQFF
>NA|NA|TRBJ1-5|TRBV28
TGTGCCAGCAGTTTGGGGCAGGGAAGGCAGCCCCAGCATTTT
CASSLGQGRQPQHF
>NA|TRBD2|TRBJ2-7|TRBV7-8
TGTGCCAGCAGCTTAGCTAGGGCAGGGACTAGCGGGGGGAGGTACGAGCAGTACTTC
CASSLARAGTSGGRYEQYF
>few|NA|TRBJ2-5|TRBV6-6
TGTGCCAGCAGGTGGCCAGATCAAGAGACCCAGTACTTC
CASRWPDQETQYF
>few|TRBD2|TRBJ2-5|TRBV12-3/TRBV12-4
TGTGCCAGCAGTCTCGGACTAGCGGGGGCCTGGGGGCAGTACTTC
CASSLGLAGAWGQYF
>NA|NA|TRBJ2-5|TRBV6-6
TGTGCCAGCAGTCACCTAGGGACACGGAAACAAGAGACCCAGTACTTC
CASSHLGTRKQETQYF
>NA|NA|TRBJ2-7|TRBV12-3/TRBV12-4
TGTGCCAGCAGTCGAAGCCCTCTGGAGCAGTACTTC
CASSRSPLEQYF
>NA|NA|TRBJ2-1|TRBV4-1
TGCGCCAGCAGCCAAGTGGGTCGAGGTTCCTACAATGAGCAGTTCTTC
CASSQVGRGSYNEQFF
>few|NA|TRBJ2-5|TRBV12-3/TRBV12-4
TGTGCCAGCAGTTTTACTGGGCAGGAAAAAGAGACCCAGTACTTC
CASSFTGQEKETQYF
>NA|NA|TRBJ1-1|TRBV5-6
TGTGCCAGCAGCCCAGGGAGACAGGTGAACACTGGAGCTTTCTTT
CASSPGRQVNTGAFF
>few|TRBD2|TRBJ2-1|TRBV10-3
TGTGCCATCAATTCCCGGGGGAGGGGTGATGAGCAGTTCTTC
CAINSRGRGDEQFF
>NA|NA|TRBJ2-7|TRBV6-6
TGTGCCAGCGTCCTCGGGGGCTCCTACGAGCAGTACTTC
CASVLGGSYEQYF
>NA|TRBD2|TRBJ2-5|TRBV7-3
TGTGCCAGCAGCCAAAAAGAGGTGGCTAGCGGGGGGCCCAGGGGAGAGACCCAGTACTTC
CASSQKEVASGGPRGETQYF
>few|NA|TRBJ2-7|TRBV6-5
TGTGCCAGCAGCCCGAGGCGCCTCTACGAGCAGTACTTC
CASSPRRLYEQYF
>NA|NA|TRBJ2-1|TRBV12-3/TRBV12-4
TGTGCCAGCAGTTTGAGGCTAGCGACCTACAATGAGCAGTTCTTC
CASSLRLATYNEQFF
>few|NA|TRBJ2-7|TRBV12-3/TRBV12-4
TGTGCCAGCAGACCGAGGGAGGAAGAGTACGAGCAGTACTTC
CASRPREEEYEQYF